This TCR beta chain was recovered during a study of shared clonotypes between healthy human individuals (dated by TCRdb to about 2020). General notes on the study: A couple of women and a few men aged 18 to 49 years were included in the cohort. To estimate repertoire size and how much clonotype sharing occurs between individuals, the study deeply sequenced the blood TCR repertoires of about five healthy adults. Each donor's leukapheresis produced roughly between roughly 0.94 and 9.5 billion PBMCs. For each donor, CD4 naive and CD4 memory were each given three plates, CD8 naive was given two plates, and CD8 memory was given one plate. To increase sequencing depth and limit assay-specific biases, TCR repertoire library preparation and sequencing were carried out by different laboratories using diverse techniques.

As regards this clone: The target of this receptor is not known. No per-base quality is available; no much larger clone lies one base away. Other DNA variants within this sample encode the same CDR3.

CD8 naive samples consisted of CD45RO-negative cells that were positively selected for CCR7, yielding a CD45RA+CCR7+ population without TemRA cells. Healthy HIV-negative adults with no recently reported acute infections or vaccinations were included as donors. All donors were Caucasian adults living in Nashville, Tennessee, USA. Blood was collected by leukapheresis, and PBMCs were isolated by Ficoll-Histopaque density gradient centrifugation and then cryopreserved in liquid nitrogen vapor phase. Analytical flow cytometry was used to check the purity and quantity of every magnetically sorted T cell population. Genomic DNA was isolated from every sorted fraction and measured by UV absorbance on a Nanodrop 2000c. The germline V gene (reference sequence) specifies MNHEY as CDR1 and SMNVEV as CDR2. The trim is 4 bases for V and 1 base for J, with a gap of 8 bases between the germline ends. The CDR3 has 13 amino acids, counting the end cysteine and phenylalanine. CDR3 DNA is the only sequence kept; it has 39 bases, read in frame from the first base.

The full study reports these points: Because the study included a small number of donors, the genetic and exposure-history diversity represented was limited. Pairwise subsampling indicated that sequencing depth was expected to affect the degree of clonotype sharing among donors. Sampling was restricted to blood, and TCR repertoires in tissues likely differ from the TCR repertoires found in blood. Larger estimated clonotype richness was generally found for naive subsets than for memory subsets. When a handful of donors were compared, the shared fraction of clonotypes was 5% to 6.5% for naive CD4, approximately 3.3% for naive CD8, 2.3% for memory CD4, and around 0.37% for memory CD8. Rarefaction of sorted-subset datasets indicated incomplete sequencing despite the large sequencing depth. Compared with non-shared clonotypes, clonotypes shared by all four sorted-subset donors had higher generation probabilities.

Using the deep immunoSEQ assay, multiplex PCR amplified TCR CDR3 regions from genomic DNA. Genomic DNA extracted from each cell subset was distributed evenly over all wells of several immunoSEQ 96-well plates, and each plate served as one replicate. For sorted subsets, about 200 ng genomic DNA, equal to 30,000 to 35,000 T cell genomes, was loaded into each replicate PCR. Purified libraries were quantified with a Qubit 3.0 fluorometer, sized on a Bioanalyzer 2100, and re-quantified with the KAPA Library Quantification kit. A separate single-read 150-cycle Illumina NextSeq 550 flow cell was used to sequence each immunoSEQ 96-well plate. For the original study's pipeline: Because the immunoSEQ output included only junctional sequences and no quality scores, the filtering could not be the same as the filtering used for full-length reads. Sequences were annotated with PyIR, a Python wrapper for IgBLAST v1.9, and V/J genes and CDR3 were assigned using IMGT germline references. Reads with weak V/J assignments (E-value above 1e-6), missing CDR3, stop codons, out-of-frame junctions, or ambiguous translated residues were removed. V3J clonotypes were defined by identical inferred V gene, J gene, and CDR3 amino acid sequence. Percentage overlap between repertoires was computed as shared unique clonotypes divided by the size of the smaller repertoire. Three approaches were used to assess repertoire richness: RTK rarefaction, the Chao1 estimator, and Recon v2.1 estimates of unobserved clonotypes. For all TCRbeta clonotypes obtained by the gDNA method from a handful of donors, generation probabilities were computed with OLGA. TCRdb re-hosts the immuneACCESS table, in-frame sequences only. Its copies lack some clones; in the studies checked, an unresolved V gene accounts for under half of them, and the cause for the rest is not known. V and J calls and clone size come straight from that table; D and trimming were deduced from the DNA. This sample has about 2.2 million clones in its table, and around 93% of those were observed once. The ten largest clones take up around 1.7% of the sample.

The receptor chain draws on TRBV27 and TRBJ2-7; too little of a D gene remains to name it. Sequencing used naive CD8+ T cells from PBMCs. The cell subset or site label here, explained by the study, means: CD45RA+CCR7+. The clonotype comes from a man aged 18 to 29 in good health. Some clones in this sample may be carry-over from other donors' samples. This receptor carries the CDR3 CASSWGSSYEQYF. The DNA sequence is as follows: TGTGCCAGCAGTTGGGGATCTTCCTACGAGCAGTACTTC.